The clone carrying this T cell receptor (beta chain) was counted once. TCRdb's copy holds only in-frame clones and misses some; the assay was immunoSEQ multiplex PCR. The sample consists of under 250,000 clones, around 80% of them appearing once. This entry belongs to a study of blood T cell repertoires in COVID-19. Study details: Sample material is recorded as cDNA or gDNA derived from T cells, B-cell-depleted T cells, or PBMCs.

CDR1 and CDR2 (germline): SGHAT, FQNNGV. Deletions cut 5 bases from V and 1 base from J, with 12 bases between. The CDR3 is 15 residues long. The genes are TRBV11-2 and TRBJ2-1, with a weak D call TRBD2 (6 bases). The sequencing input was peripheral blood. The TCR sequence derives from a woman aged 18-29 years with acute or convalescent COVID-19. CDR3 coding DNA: TGTGCCAGCAGCCCCAGTGGAGGGTCCTACAATGAGCAGTTCTTC. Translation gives CASSPSGGSYNEQFF.